The text below deals with one T cell receptor (beta chain). Its antigen is as yet unknown. The data derive from a study of Ad26.COV2.S vaccination and SARS-CoV-2 variants. Across the study: The donor participated in the COV1001 trial, in its Ad26.COV2.S arm. The study gave Ad26.COV2.S intramuscularly, once or twice 56 days apart. Notes on the study in general: Total T cell responses, in the TCR breadth and depth analyses, may have been underestimated.

Stated treatment: around 19 received Ad26.COV2.S at low or high dose, single or two shots; about 5 received placebo; per-sample allocation not given. Day 63 following the first vaccine or placebo injection was when the samples were taken. Wuhan-strain spike was delivered by a replication-incompetent Ad26 vector. The CDR3 spans 15 residues. Germline V CDR1 and CDR2: MGHDK, SYGVNS. Losses at the gene ends were 5 bases for V and 2 bases for J; bases not matched to a gene: 5. Some clones are missing from TCRdb's copy, which holds only in-frame ones; the method was immunoSEQ multiplex PCR. There are fewer than 600,000 clones in the sample; 89% occur only once, and approximately 1.7% lies in the top ten.

The source material was peripheral blood, sampled in a trial of Ad26.COV2.S vaccine versus placebo. The clonotype was recovered from a person between 18 and 65 years old who received the Ad26.COV2.S COVID-19 vaccine or a placebo. J is TRBJ1-4 and V is TRBV25-1; TRBD1 matches 7 bases. Here the CDR3 DNA reads TGTGCCAGCAGTAGGGGGCGATTGACTAATGAAAAACTGTTTTTT. It is translated as CASSRGRLTNEKLFF.